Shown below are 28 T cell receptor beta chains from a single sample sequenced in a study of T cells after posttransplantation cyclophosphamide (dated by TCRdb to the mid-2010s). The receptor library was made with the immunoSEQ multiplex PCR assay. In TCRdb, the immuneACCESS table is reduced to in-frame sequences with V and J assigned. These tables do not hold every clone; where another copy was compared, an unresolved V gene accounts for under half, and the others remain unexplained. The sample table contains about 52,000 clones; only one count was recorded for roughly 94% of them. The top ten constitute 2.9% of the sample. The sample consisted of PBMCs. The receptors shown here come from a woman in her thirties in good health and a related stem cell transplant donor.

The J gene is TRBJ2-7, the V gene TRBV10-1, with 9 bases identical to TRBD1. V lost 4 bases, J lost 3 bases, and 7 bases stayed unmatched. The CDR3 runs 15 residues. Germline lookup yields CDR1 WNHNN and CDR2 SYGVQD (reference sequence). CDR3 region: CASSVFPGQGYEQYF. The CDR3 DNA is TGCGCCAGCAGTGTATTCCCGGGACAGGGCTACGAGCAGTACTTC.

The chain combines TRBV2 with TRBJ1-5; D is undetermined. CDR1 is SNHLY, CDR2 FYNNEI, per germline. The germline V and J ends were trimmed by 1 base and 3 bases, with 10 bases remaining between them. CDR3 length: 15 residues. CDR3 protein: CASSEERGLNQPQHF. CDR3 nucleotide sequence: TGTGCCAGCAGTGAAGAACGGGGTCTCAATCAGCCCCAGCATTTT.

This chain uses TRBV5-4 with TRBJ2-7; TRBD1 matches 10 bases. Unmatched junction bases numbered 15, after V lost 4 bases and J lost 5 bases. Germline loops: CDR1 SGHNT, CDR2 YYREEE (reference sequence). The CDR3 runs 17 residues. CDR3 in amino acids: CASSQEGPGQGFHEQYF. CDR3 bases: TGTGCCAGCAGCCAAGAAGGGCCGGGACAGGGGTTCCACGAGCAGTACTTC.

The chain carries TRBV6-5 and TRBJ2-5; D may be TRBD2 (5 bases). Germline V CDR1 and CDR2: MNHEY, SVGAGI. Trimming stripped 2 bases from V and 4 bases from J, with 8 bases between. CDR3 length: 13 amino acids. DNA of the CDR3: TGTGCCAGCAGTTACAAACGGGGAGAGACCCAGTACTTC. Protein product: CASSYKRGETQYF.

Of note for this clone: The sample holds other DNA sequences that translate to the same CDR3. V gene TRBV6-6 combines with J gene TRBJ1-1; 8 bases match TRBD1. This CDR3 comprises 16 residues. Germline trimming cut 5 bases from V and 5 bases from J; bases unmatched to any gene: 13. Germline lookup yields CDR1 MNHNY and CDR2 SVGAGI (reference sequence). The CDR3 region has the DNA TGTGCCAGCAGTCACCCCGGACAGGGAGGGTCGACTGAAGCTTTCTTT. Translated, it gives CASSHPGQGGSTEAFF.

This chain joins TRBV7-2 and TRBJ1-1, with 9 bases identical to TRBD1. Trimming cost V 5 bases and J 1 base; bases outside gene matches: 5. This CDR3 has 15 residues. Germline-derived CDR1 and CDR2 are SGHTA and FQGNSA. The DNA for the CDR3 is TGTGCCAGCAGCCTTTGGGGACAGGGGAACACTGAAGCTTTCTTT. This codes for CASSLWGQGNTEAFF.

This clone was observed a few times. This CDR3 is CASSLDRGRLQGQPQHF. CDR3 bases: TGTGCCAGCAGCCTCGACAGGGGAAGGCTACAAGGGCAGCCCCAGCATTTT. This chain connects TRBV28 to TRBJ1-5; TRBD1 matches 8 bases. The trim removed 6 bases at V and 7 bases at J, leaving 17 bases unmatched. CDR1 and CDR2 (germline): MDHEN, SYDVKM. This CDR3 has 17 amino acids.

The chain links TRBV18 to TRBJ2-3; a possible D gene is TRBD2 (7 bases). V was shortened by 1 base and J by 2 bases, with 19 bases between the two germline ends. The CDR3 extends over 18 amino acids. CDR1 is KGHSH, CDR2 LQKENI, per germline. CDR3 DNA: TGTGCCAGCTCACCACAAATGATTGGGGGGGCCAACACAGATACGCAGTATTTT. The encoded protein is CASSPQMIGGANTDTQYF.

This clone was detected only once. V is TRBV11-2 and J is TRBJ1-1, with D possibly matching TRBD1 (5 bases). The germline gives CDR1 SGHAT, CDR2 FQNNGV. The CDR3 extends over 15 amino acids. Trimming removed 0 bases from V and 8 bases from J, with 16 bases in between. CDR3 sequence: CASSLDPQGHREAFF. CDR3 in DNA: TGTGCCAGCAGCTTAGACCCCCAGGGCCACAGGGAAGCTTTCTTT.

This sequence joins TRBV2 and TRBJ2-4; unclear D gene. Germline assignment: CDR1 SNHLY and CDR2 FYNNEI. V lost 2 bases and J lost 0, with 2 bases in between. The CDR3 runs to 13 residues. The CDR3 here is CASSELAKNIQYF. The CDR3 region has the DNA TGTGCCAGCAGTGAACTAGCCAAAAACATTCAGTACTTC.

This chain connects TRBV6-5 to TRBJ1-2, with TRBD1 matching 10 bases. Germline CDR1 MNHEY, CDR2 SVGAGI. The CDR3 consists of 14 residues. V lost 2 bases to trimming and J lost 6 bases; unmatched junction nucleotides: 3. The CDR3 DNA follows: TGTGCCAGCAGTTACCAGACAGGGGGCAATGGCTACACCTTC. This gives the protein CASSYQTGGNGYTF.

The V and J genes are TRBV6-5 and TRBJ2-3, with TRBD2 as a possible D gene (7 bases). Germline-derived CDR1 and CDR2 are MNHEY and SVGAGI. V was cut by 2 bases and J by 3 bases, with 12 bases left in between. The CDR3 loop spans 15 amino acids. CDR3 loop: CASSYGGAITDTQYF. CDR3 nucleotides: TGTGCCAGCAGTTACGGGGGGGCGATTACAGATACGCAGTATTTT.

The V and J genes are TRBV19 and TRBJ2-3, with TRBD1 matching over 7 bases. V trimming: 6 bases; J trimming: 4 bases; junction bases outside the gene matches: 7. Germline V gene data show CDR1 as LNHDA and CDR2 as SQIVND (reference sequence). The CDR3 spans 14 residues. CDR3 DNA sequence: TGTGCCAGTAGACGACAGGGTGAGGCAGATACGCAGTATTTT. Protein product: CASRRQGEADTQYF.

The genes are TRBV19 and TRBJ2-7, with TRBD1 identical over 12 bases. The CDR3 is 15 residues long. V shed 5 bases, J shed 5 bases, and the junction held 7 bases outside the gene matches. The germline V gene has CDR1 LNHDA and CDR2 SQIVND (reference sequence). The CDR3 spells CASSFPGQGADEQYF. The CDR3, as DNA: TGTGCCAGTAGTTTCCCGGGACAGGGGGCGGACGAGCAGTACTTC.

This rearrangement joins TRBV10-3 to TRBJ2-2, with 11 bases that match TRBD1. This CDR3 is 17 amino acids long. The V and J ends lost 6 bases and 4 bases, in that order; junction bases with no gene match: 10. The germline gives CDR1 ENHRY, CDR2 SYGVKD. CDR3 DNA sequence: TGTGCCATCAGGCCGCCGGGACAGGGGGTGGGCACCGGGGAGCTGTTTTTT. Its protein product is CAIRPPGQGVGTGELFF.

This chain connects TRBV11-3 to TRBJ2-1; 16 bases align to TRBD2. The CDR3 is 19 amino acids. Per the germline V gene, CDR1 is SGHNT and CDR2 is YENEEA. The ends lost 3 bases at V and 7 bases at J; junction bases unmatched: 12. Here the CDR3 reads CASSFAGTSGGAFSNEQFF. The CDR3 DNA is TGTGCCAGCAGCTTCGCCGGGACTAGCGGGGGGGCCTTTAGTAATGAGCAGTTCTTC.

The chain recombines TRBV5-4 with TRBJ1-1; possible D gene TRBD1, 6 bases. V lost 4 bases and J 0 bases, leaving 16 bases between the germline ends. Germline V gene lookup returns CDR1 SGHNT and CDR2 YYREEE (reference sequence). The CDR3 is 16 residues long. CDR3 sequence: CASSPGTSTLNTEAFF. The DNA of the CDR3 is TGTGCCAGCAGCCCCGGGACAAGCACTTTGAACACTGAAGCTTTCTTT.

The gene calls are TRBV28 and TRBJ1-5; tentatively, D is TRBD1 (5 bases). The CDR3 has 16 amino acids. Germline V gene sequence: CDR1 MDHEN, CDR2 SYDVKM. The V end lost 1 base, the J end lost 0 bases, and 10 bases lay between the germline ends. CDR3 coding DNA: TGTGCCAGCAGTTTATTACCCACAGGTAGCAATCAGCCCCAGCATTTT. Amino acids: CASSLLPTGSNQPQHF.

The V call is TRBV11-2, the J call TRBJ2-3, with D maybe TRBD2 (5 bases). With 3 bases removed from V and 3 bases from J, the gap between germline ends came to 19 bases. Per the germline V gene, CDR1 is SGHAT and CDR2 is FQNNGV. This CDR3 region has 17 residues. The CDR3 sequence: CASSFLPSGSQTDTQYF. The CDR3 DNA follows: TGTGCCAGCAGCTTTCTCCCTTCGGGGAGTCAAACAGATACGCAGTATTTT.

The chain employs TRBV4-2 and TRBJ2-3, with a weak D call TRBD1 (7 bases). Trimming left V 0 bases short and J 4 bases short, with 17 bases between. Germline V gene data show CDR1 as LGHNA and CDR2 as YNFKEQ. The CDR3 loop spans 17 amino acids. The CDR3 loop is CASSQDAKQGGSDTQYF. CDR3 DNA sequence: TGTGCCAGCAGCCAAGATGCGAAGCAGGGGGGTTCAGATACGCAGTATTTT.

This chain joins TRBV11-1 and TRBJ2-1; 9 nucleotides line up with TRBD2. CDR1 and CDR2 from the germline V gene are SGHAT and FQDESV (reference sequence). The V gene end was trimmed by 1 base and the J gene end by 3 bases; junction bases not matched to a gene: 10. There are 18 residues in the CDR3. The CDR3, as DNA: TGTGCCAGCAGCTTAGGGCGGGGGGGCCTCCCTTACTACAATGAGCAGTTCTTC. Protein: CASSLGRGGLPYYNEQFF.

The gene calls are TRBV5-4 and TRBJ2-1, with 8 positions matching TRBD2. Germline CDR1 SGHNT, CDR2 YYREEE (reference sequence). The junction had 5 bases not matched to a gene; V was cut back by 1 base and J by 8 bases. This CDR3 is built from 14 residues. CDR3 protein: CASSLYGGADEQFF. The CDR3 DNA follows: TGTGCCAGCAGCTTGTACGGGGGGGCTGATGAGCAGTTCTTC.

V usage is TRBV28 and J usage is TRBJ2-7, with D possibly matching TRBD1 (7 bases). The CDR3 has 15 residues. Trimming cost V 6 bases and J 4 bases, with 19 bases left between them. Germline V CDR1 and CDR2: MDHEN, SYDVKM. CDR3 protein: CASSPGGPGRYEQYF. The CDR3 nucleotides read TGTGCCAGCAGCCCAGGGGGGCCGGGGCGGTACGAGCAGTACTTC.

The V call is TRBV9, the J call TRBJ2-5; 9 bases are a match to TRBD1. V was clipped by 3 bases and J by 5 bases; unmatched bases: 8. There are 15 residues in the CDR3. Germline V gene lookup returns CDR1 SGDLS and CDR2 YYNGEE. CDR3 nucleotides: TGTGCCAGCAGCGGAGGGGACAGGGTAGCGGAGACCCAGTACTTC. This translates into CASSGGDRVAETQYF.

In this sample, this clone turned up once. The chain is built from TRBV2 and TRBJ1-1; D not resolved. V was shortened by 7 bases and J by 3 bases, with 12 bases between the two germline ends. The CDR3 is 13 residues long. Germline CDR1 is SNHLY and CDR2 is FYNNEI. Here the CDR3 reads CASNPSRDTEAFF. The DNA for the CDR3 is TGTGCCAGCAATCCCAGCCGGGACACTGAAGCTTTCTTT. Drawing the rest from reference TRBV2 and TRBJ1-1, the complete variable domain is EPEVTQTPSHQVTQMGQEVILRCVPISNHLYFYWYRQILGQKVEFLVSFYNNEISEKSEIFDDQFSVERPDGSNFTLKIRSTKLEDSAMYFCASNPSRDTEAFFGQGTRLTVV.

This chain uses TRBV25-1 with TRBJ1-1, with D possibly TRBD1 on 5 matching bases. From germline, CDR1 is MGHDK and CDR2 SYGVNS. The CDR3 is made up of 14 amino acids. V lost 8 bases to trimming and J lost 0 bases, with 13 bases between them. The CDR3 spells CASRGGNMNTEAFF. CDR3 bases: TGTGCCAGCCGGGGGGGGAACATGAACACTGAAGCTTTCTTT. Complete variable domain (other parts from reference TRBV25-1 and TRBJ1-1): EADIYQTPRYLVIGTGKKITLECSQTMGHDKMYWYQQDPGMELHLIHYSYGVNSTEKGDLSSESTVSRIRTEHFPLTLESARPSHTSQYLCASRGGNMNTEAFFGQGTRLTVV.

The CDR3 sequence is CASSSLDYGYTF. The CDR3 coding sequence is TGTGCCAGCAGTTCTCTCGACTATGGCTACACCTTC. The V and J genes are TRBV28 and TRBJ1-2; D unclear. In germline, CDR1 is MDHEN, CDR2 SYDVKM. The CDR3 contains 12 residues. Trimming shortened V by 4 bases and J by 3 bases, and 6 bases separated the two germline ends.

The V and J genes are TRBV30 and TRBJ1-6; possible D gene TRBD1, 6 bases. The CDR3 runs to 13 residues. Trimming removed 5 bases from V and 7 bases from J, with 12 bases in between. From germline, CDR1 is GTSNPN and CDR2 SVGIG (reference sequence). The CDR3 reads CAWARDTNSPLHF. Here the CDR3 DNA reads TGTGCCTGGGCCCGGGACACCAATTCACCCCTCCACTTT. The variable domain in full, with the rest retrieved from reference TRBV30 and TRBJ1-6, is SQTIHQWPATLVQPVGSPLSLECTVEGTSNPNLYWYRQAAGRGLQLLFYSVGIGQISSEVPQNLSASRPQDRQFILSSKKLLLSDSGFYLCAWARDTNSPLHFGNGTRLTVT.